This TCR beta chain was documented in a study of molecular identifiers for immune sequencing clone quantification. TCRdb itself ran the PCR reads through MiXCR, one entry per CDR3 protein. The sample lists around 470,000 distinct CDR3 sequences, under 30% occurring once. Trimming stripped 0 bases from V and 3 bases from J, with 9 bases between. The V gene's germline CDR1 is SQVTM and CDR2 ANQGSEA. The CDR3 has 13 amino acids. Study-wide results and caveats: Spiked TCR RNA from one Jurkat cell reportedly showed up when mixed among 1 million or so naive cells.

Comments on this clonotype: Its antigen is unknown.

Input material: naive CD8+ T cells from blood, with Jurkat cell RNA spiked in. Subset denoted: FACS-sorted CD8+CD4-CCR7+CD45RA+ naive T cells. This chain links TRBV29-1 with TRBJ2-7, with D possibly called TRBD1 or TRBD2 (5 bases each). This sequence originates from a human donor in good health. Some libraries in this study had Jurkat cell RNA spiked in. CDR3: CSVEEGRGYEQYF. The CDR3 bases are TGCAGCGTTGAAGAGGGACGGGGCTACGAGCAGTACTTC.